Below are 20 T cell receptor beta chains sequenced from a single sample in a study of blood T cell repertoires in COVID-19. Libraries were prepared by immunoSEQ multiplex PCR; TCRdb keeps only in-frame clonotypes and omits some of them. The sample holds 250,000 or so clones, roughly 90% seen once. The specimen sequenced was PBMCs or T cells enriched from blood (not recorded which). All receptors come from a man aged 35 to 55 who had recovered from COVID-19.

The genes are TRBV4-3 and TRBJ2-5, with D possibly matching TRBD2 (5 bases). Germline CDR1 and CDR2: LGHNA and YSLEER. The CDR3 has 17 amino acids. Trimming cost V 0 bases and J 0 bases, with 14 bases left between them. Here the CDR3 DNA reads TGCGCCAGCAGCCAAGAACAGCGGCATCGGTACCAAGAGACCCAGTACTTC. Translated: CASSQEQRHRYQETQYF.

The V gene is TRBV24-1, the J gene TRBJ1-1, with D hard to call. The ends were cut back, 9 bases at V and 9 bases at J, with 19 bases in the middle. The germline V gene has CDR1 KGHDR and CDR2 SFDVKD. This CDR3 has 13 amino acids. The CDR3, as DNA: TGTGCCACCCGAGGCCGGGGTTCTACAAAAGCTTTCTTT. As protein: CATRGRGSTKAFF.

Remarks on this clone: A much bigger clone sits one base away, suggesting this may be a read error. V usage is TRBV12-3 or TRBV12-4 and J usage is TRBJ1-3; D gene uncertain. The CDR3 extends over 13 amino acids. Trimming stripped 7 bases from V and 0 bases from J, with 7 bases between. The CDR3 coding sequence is TGTGCCAGCACCACCAGCTCTGGAAACACCATATATTTT. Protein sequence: CASTTSSGNTIYF.

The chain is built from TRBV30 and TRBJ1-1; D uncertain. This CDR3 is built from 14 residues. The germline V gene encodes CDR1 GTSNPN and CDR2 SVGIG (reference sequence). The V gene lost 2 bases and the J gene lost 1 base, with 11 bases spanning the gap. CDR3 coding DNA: TGTGCCTGGAGTCTCGGGATCCAGAACACTGAAGCTTTCTTT. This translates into CAWSLGIQNTEAFF.

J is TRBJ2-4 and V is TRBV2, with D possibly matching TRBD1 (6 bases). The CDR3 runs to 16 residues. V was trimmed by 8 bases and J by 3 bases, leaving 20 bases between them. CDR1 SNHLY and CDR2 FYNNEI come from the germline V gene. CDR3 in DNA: TGTGCCAGCGGGGGCAGACCACCCCAGGGCAAAAACATTCAGTACTTC. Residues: CASGGRPPQGKNIQYF.

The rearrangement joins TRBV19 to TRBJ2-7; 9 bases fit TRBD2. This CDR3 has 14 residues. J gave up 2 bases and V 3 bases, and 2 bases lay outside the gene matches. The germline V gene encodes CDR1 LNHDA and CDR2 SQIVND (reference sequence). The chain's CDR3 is CASSIGGRAYEQYF. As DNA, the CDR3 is TGTGCCAGTAGTATCGGCGGGAGGGCCTACGAGCAGTACTTC.

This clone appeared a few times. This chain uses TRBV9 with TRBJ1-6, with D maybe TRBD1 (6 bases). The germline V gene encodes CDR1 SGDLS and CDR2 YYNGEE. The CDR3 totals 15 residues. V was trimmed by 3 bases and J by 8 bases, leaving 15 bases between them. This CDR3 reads CASSGKGDPDSPLHF. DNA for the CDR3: TGTGCCAGCAGCGGAAAGGGGGACCCTGATTCACCCCTCCACTTT. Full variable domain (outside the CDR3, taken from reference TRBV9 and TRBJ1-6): DSGVTQTPKHLITATGQRVTLRCSPRSGDLSVYWYQQSLDQGLQFLIQYYNGEERAKGNILERFSAQQFPDLHSELNLSSLELGDSALYFCASSGKGDPDSPLHFGNGTRLTVT.

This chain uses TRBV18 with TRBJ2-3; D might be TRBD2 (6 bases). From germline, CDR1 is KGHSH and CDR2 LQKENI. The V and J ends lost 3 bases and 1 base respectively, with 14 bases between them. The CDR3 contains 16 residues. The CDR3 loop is CASSPLGGKGTDTQYF. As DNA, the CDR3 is TGTGCCAGCTCACCCTTGGGGGGTAAGGGCACAGATACGCAGTATTTT.

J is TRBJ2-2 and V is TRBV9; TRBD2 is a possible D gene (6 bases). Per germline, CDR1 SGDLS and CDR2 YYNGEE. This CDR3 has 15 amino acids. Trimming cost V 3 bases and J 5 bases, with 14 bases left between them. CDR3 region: CASSGMGSGTGELFF. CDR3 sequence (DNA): TGTGCCAGCAGCGGCATGGGGAGCGGGACCGGGGAGCTGTTTTTT.

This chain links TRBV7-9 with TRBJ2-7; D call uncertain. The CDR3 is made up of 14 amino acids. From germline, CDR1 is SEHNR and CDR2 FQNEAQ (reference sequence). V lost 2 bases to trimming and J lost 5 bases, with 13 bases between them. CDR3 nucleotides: TGTGCCAGCAGCTTAAACAGCCCCAGGAACGAGCAGTACTTC. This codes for CASSLNSPRNEQYF. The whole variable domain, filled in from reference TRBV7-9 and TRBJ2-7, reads DTGVSQNPRHKITKRGQNVTFRCDPISEHNRLYWYRQTLGQGPEFLTYFQNEAQLEKSRLLSDRFSAERPKGSFSTLEIQRTEQGDSAMYLCASSLNSPRNEQYFGPGTRLTVT.

DNA for the CDR3: TGTGCCGCCCTTGCTAGTCGGAATTCACCCCTCCACTTT. Amino acid sequence: CAALASRNSPLHF. The chain joins TRBV24-1 to TRBJ1-6; D unresolved. Germline V gene lookup returns CDR1 KGHDR and CDR2 SFDVKD. The CDR3 loop spans 13 amino acids. V was cut by 12 bases and J by 7 bases, with 15 bases left in between.

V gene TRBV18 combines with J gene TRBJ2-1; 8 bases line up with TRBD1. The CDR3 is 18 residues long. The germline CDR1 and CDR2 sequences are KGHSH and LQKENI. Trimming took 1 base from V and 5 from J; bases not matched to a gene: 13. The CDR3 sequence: CASSPLLTGVSENNEQFF. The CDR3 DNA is TGTGCCAGCTCACCACTCTTGACAGGGGTTTCGGAGAACAATGAGCAGTTCTTC.

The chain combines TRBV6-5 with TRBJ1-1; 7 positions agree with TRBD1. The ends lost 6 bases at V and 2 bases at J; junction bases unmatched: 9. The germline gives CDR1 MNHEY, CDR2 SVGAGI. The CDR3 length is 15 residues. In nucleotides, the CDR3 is TGTGCCAGCAGAGACCCGGGACAGAGAAACACTGAAGCTTTCTTT. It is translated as CASRDPGQRNTEAFF.

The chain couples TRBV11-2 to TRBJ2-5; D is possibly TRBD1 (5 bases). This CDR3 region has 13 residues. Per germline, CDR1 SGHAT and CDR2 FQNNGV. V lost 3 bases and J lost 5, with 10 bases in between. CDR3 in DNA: TGTGCCAGCAGCTTTGCAGGGTTGGAGACCCAGTACTTC. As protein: CASSFAGLETQYF.

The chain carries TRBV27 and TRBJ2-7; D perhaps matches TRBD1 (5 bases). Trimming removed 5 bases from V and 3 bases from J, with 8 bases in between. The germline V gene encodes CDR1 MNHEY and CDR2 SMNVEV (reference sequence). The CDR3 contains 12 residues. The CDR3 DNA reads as TGTGCCAGCAGTGGGGCAGGCTACGAGCAGTACTTC. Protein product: CASSGAGYEQYF.

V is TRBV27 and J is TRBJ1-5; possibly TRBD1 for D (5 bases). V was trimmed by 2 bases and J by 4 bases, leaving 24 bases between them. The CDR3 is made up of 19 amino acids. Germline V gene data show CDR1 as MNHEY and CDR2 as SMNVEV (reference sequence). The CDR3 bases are TGTGCCAGCAGTTTAATGCTGGGGCGTAGGGTAGTTTTTAATCAGCCCCAGCATTTT. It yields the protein CASSLMLGRRVVFNQPQHF.

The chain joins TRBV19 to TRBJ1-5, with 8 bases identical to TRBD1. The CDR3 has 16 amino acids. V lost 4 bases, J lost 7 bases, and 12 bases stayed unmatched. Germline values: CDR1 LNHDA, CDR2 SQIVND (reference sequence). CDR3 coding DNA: TGTGCCAGTAGTACGACCCGGACAGGGATGTTACAGCCCCAGCATTTT. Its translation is CASSTTRTGMLQPQHF.

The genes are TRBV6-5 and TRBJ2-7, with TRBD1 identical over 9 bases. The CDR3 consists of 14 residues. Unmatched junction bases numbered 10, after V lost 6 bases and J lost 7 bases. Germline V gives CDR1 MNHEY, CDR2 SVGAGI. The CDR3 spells CASRLQGAAWEQYF. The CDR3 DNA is TGTGCCAGCAGGCTACAGGGGGCAGCGTGGGAGCAGTACTTC.

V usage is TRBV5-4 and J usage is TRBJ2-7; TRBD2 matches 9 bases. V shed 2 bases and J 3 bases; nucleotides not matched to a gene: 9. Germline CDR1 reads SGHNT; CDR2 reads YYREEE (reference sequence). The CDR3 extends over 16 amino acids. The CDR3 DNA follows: TGTGCCAGCAGCTTACCGGGAGGCGGGAGGGTCTACGAGCAGTACTTC. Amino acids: CASSLPGGGRVYEQYF.

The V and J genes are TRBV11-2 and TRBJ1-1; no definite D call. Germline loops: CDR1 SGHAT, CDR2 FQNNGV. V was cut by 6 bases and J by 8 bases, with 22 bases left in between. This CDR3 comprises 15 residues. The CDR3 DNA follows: TGTGCCAGCAGGCCCTCTTCTCGTGGGTTCGGGGAAGCTTTCTTT. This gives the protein CASRPSSRGFGEAFF. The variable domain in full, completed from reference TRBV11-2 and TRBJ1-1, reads EAGVAQSPRYKIIEKRQSVAFWCNPISGHATLYWYQQILGQGPKLLIQFQNNGVVDDSQLPKDRFSAERLKGVDSTLKIQPAKLEDSAVYLCASRPSSRGFGEAFFGQGTRLTVV.